This T cell receptor beta chain was recorded in a study of blood T cell repertoires in COVID-19. Study in general: Material from acute and convalescent COVID-19 was sourced from the United States, Italy and Spain. The cDNA or gDNA used as material had been derived from T cells, B-cell-depleted T cells, or PBMCs.

The recovered donors of Cohort 3 showed two negative PCRs, clearance, or symptom resolution. With V trimmed by 4 bases and J by 6 bases, 8 bases remained unmatched. Germline CDR1 reads SGHNT; CDR2 reads YYREEE (reference sequence). CDR3 length: 17 residues. This clone was seen once. Original handling: Cell counts per sample came from amplifying reference gene primers. Libraries were prepared by immunoSEQ multiplex PCR; TCRdb keeps only in-frame clonotypes and omits some of them. Clone size and V and J calls were adopted from that table, with D and trimming inferred from the DNA. Altogether 350,000 to 450,000 clones are present, 85% to 90% being singletons, with the ten largest covering about 1.1%.

This TCR came from a man aged 30-40 years who had recovered from COVID-19. The rearrangement links TRBV5-4 to TRBJ2-2, with 14 bases identical to TRBD2. Specimen: PBMCs or T cells enriched from blood (not recorded which). CDR3 coding DNA: TGTGCCAGCAGCCCCGGGACTAGCGGGAGACTCTCCGGGGAGCTGTTTTTT. It translates to CASSPGTSGRLSGELFF.